This TCR beta chain was captured in a study of shared clonotypes between healthy human individuals. The overall study: Donor ages ranged 18 to 49 years: a couple of women, a few men.

CD45RO-negative, CCR7-selected cells formed the naive CD8 fraction, which excluded terminally differentiated effector memory CD45RA+ cells. Libraries were prepared by immunoSEQ multiplex PCR; TCRdb keeps only in-frame clonotypes and omits some of them. In the table there are hundreds of thousands of clones, around 96% of which are singletons. V was trimmed by 6 bases and J by 8 bases, leaving 11 bases between them. The CDR3 contains 12 residues. CDR1 MDHEN and CDR2 SYDVKM come from the germline V gene. The chain has TRBV28 and TRBJ2-4; no definite D call. The sequence was collected from a woman in her 30s in good health. The specimen was naive CD8+ T cells sorted from blood. This CDR3 reads CASRAASDIQYF. CDR3 bases: TGTGCCAGCAGGGCAGCGTCGGACATTCAGTACTTC.